This is a list of T cell receptor beta chains from one sample in a study of shared T cell receptors in the human thymus. Profiled with immunoSEQ multiplex PCR; TCRdb holds only in-frame clones, not every one. The sample yields hundreds of thousands of clones, around 93% seen once. Sequenced sample: thymocytes. The receptors derive from a human donor. Each CDR3 is given with its conserved first and last residue. Fields, in order: J gene, D gene, clone size, V gene, CDR3 protein, CDR3 DNA. The D gene is left open where the match is weak. Part of the rows lack a size; the others show once, few, many or a class for expanded clones.

TRBJ2-1	TRBD1	.	TRBV28	CASSFSGGAWNEQFF	TGTGCCAGCAGTTTTTCAGGGGGCGCTTGGAATGAGCAGTTCTTC
TRBJ2-7	TRBD1	.	TRBV7-9	CASSPTGNYEQYF	TGTGCCAGCAGCCCGACAGGGAACTACGAGCAGTACTTC
TRBJ2-3	.	.	TRBV21-1	CATGGAGGPGDTQYF	TGTGCCACAGGGGGAGCGGGAGGGCCTGGAGATACGCAGTATTTT
TRBJ2-2	.	.	TRBV28	CASGHGGRYSGELFF	TGTGCCAGCGGGCACGGGGGCAGGTATAGCGGGGAGCTGTTTTTT
TRBJ2-1	TRBD2	.	TRBV7-9	CASSSQREFYNEQFF	TGTGCCAGCAGCTCCCAGCGGGAATTCTACAATGAGCAGTTCTTC
TRBJ2-3	TRBD2	once	TRBV7-2	CASSLVRTSGTDTQYF	TGTGCCAGCAGCTTAGTGCGGACTAGCGGCACAGATACGCAGTATTTT
TRBJ2-1	TRBD2	.	TRBV7-2	CASSLGAGVDEQFF	TGTGCCAGCAGCTTAGGAGCGGGAGTGGATGAGCAGTTCTTC
TRBJ2-7	TRBD1	.	TRBV7-9	CASIFNTGQDPPEQYF	TGTGCCAGCATCTTCAATACGGGACAGGATCCTCCCGAGCAGTACTTC
TRBJ2-7	TRBD2	.	TRBV5-4	CASSSLAGGYEQYF	TGTGCCAGCAGCTCACTAGCGGGAGGCTACGAGCAGTACTTC
TRBJ1-1	.	few	TRBV30	CAGTGRGNTEAFF	TGTGCCGGTACGGGACGTGGGAACACTGAAGCTTTCTTT
TRBJ2-7	TRBD2	.	TRBV28	CASSFRAAGVWYEQYF	TGTGCCAGCAGTTTCCGCGCGGCGGGAGTGTGGTACGAGCAGTACTTC
TRBJ1-2	TRBD1	.	TRBV28	CASLGGQGDLNGYTF	TGTGCCAGCCTGGGGGGACAGGGAGACCTCAATGGCTACACCTTC
TRBJ1-1	.	.	TRBV5-6	CASSLERLALNTEAFF	TGTGCCAGCAGCTTGGAAAGGTTGGCCCTGAACACTGAAGCTTTCTTT
TRBJ2-1	TRBD1	.	TRBV25-1	CASSTGTGGNHEQFF	TGTGCCAGCAGTACCGGGACAGGGGGCAACCATGAGCAGTTCTTC
TRBJ2-1	.	.	TRBV20-1	CSAVLGEQFF	TGCAGTGCTGTCTTGGGGGAGCAGTTCTTC
TRBJ2-1	.	.	TRBV6-4	CASSPDGPSYNEQFF	TGTGCCAGCAGCCCCGACGGGCCCTCCTACAATGAGCAGTTCTTC
TRBJ1-1	.	.	TRBV21-1	CASTDYRNTEAFF	TGTGCCAGCACGGATTACAGAAACACTGAAGCTTTCTTT
TRBJ2-5	TRBD1	.	TRBV14	CASSAPGQGFQETQYF	TGTGCCAGCAGCGCGCCGGGACAGGGGTTTCAAGAGACCCAGTACTTC
TRBJ1-2	.	.	TRBV4-3	CASSQSGGGTPGSYGYTF	TGCGCCAGCAGCCAATCGGGAGGGGGAACGCCAGGAAGCTATGGCTACACCTTC
TRBJ1-6	.	.	TRBV7-9	CASSVRGTTDYNNSPLHF	TGTGCCAGCAGCGTACGCGGGACAACCGATTACAATAATTCACCCCTCCACTTT
TRBJ2-2	.	.	TRBV4-2	CASSQEQGHGELFF	TGTGCCAGCAGCCAAGAGCAGGGCCACGGGGAGCTGTTTTTT
TRBJ2-7	TRBD1	.	TRBV14	CASSQEGQGINEQYF	TGTGCCAGCAGCCAAGAGGGACAGGGCATCAACGAGCAGTACTTC
TRBJ2-2	.	.	TRBV6-5	CASRNSQAGELFF	TGTGCCAGCAGGAACAGCCAGGCCGGGGAGCTGTTTTTT
TRBJ2-7	.	.	TRBV19	CASSPIPGQGLPTYEQYF	TGTGCCAGTAGTCCAATCCCCGGCCAGGGCCTACCCACCTACGAGCAGTACTTC
TRBJ2-2	.	.	TRBV27	CASSLSRGDTGELFF	TGTGCCAGCAGTTTATCCCGGGGCGACACCGGGGAGCTGTTTTTT
TRBJ2-1	.	.	TRBV27	CASSLGGDSYNEQFF	TGTGCCAGCAGTTTAGGCGGGGACTCCTACAATGAGCAGTTCTTC
TRBJ1-5	.	.	TRBV28	CASSFGQGDQPQHF	TGTGCCAGCAGTTTTGGTCAGGGCGATCAGCCCCAGCATTTT
TRBJ2-3	.	.	TRBV27	CASRPYRATDTQYF	TGTGCCAGCAGACCCTACCGAGCCACAGATACGCAGTATTTT
TRBJ2-7	TRBD1	.	TRBV19	CASSADRDYEQYF	TGTGCCAGTAGTGCCGACAGGGATTACGAGCAGTACTTC
TRBJ1-1	.	.	TRBV5-4	CASSLMGVAGAFF	TGTGCCAGCAGCTTGATGGGGGTAGCGGGTGCTTTCTTT
TRBJ2-5	TRBD2	.	TRBV7-6	CASSPEGTSGGGETQYF	TGTGCCAGCAGCCCTGAAGGGACTAGCGGGGGCGGGGAGACCCAGTACTTC
TRBJ2-1	TRBD1	.	TRBV27	CASSRQDRPKSEQFF	TGTGCCAGCAGTCGTCAGGACAGGCCGAAGAGTGAGCAGTTCTTC
TRBJ2-2	.	.	TRBV28	CASRRRGGTGELFF	TGTGCCAGCAGACGGAGGGGAGGCACCGGGGAGCTGTTTTTT
TRBJ2-3	TRBD2	.	TRBV4-3	CASSLLRETHSTDTQYF	TGCGCCAGCAGCCTTCTGCGGGAGACCCACTCCACAGATACGCAGTATTTT
TRBJ2-7	TRBD2	.	TRBV11-2	CASSILRLADSYEQYF	TGTGCCAGCAGCATACTTAGACTAGCTGATTCCTACGAGCAGTACTTC
TRBJ2-1	.	.	TRBV9	CASSGSLDPILDNEQFF	TGTGCCAGCAGCGGCTCCTTGGACCCCATTCTAGACAATGAGCAGTTCTTC
TRBJ2-7	TRBD2	few	TRBV2	CASIDRAGGREQYF	TGTGCCAGCATCGATCGAGCGGGAGGGCGAGAGCAGTACTTC
TRBJ2-1	TRBD2	.	TRBV5-6	CASSLTSGSSYNEQFF	TGTGCCAGCAGCCTTACTAGCGGGAGCTCCTACAATGAGCAGTTCTTC
TRBJ2-5	TRBD2	.	TRBV7-2	CASSLGVLGLAGGRETQYF	TGTGCCAGCAGCTTAGGGGTACTAGGGCTAGCGGGAGGTCGGGAGACCCAGTACTTC
TRBJ1-1	.	.	TRBV25-1	CASSEFMNTEAFF	TGTGCCAGCAGTGAATTTATGAACACTGAAGCTTTCTTT
TRBJ2-7	TRBD1	.	TRBV5-1	CASSTDRGRDEQYF	TGCGCCAGCAGCACGGACAGGGGGCGCGACGAGCAGTACTTC